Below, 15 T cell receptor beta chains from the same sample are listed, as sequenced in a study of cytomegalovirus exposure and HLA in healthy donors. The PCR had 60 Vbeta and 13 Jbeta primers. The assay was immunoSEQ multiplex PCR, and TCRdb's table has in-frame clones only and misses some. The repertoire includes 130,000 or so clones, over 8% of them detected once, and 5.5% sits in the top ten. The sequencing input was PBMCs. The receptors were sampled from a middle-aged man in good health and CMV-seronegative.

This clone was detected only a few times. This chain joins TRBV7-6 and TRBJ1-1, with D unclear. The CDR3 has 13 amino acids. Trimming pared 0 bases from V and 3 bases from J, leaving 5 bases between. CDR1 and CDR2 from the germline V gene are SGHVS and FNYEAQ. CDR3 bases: TGTGCCAGCAGCTTAGCGGCGGACACTGAAGCTTTCTTT. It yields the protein CASSLAADTEAFF.

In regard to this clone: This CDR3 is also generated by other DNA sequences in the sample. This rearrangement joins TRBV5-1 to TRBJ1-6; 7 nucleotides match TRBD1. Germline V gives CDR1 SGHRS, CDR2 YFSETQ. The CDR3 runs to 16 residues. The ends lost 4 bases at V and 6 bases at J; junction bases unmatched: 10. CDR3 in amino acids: CASSRGTADRNSPLHF. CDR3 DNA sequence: TGCGCCAGCAGCCGCGGGACAGCCGACCGTAATTCACCCCTCCACTTT.

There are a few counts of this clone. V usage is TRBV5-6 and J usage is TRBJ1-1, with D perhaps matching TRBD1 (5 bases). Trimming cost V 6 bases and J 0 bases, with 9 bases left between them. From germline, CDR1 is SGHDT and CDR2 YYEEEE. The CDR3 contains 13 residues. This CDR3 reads CASTRGLNTEAFF. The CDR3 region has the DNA TGTGCCAGCACCCGGGGGTTGAACACTGAAGCTTTCTTT.

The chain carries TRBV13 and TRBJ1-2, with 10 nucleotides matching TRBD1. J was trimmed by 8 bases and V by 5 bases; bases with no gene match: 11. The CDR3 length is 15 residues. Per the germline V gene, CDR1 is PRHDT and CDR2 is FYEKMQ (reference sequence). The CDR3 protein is CASSIGTGASIGYTF. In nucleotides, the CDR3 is TGTGCCAGCAGCATCGGGACAGGGGCATCTATCGGCTACACCTTC. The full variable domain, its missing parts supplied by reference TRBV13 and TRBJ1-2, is AAGVIQSPRHLIKEKRETATLKCYPIPRHDTVYWYQQGPGQDPQFLISFYEKMQSDKGSIPDRFSAQQFSDYHSELNMSSLELGDSALYFCASSIGTGASIGYTFGSGTRLTVV.

CDR3 in amino acids: CASRRGPTGPYNEQFF. The CDR3 DNA sequence: TGTGCCAGCAGGCGAGGCCCTACAGGACCCTACAATGAGCAGTTCTTC. V and J are TRBV11-2 and TRBJ2-1; a possible D gene is TRBD1 (5 bases). The CDR3 extends over 16 amino acids. Germline CDR1 SGHAT, CDR2 FQNNGV. Trimming stripped 6 bases from V and 2 bases from J, with 17 bases between.

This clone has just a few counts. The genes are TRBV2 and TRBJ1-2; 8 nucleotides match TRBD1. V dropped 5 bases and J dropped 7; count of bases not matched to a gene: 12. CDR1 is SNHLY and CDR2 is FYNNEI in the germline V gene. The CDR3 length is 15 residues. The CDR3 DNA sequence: TGTGCCAGCAGTCCGCCTACAGGGGGGATGAGTGGCTACACCTTC. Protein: CASSPPTGGMSGYTF.

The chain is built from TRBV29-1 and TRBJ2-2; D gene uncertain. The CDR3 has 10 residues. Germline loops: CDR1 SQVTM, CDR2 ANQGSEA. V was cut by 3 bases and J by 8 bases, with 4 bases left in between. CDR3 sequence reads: CSVEEGELFF. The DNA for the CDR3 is TGCAGCGTTGAGGAGGGGGAGCTGTTTTTT.

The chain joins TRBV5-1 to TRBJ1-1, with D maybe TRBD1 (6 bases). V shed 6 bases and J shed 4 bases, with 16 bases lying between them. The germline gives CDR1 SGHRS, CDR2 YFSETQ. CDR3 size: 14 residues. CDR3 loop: CASNQGGAVTEAFF. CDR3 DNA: TGCGCCAGCAATCAAGGGGGAGCTGTCACTGAAGCTTTCTTT. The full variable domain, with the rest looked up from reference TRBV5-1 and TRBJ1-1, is KAGVTQTPRYLIKTRGQQVTLSCSPISGHRSVSWYQQTPGQGLQFLFEYFSETQRNKGNFPGRFSGRQFSNSRSEMNVSTLELGDSALYLCASNQGGAVTEAFFGQGTRLTVV.

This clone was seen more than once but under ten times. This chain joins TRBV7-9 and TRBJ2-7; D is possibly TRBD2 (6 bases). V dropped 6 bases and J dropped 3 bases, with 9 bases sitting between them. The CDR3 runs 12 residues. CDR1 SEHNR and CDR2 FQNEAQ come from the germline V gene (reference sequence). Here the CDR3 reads CASRAGGYEQYF. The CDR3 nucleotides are TGTGCCAGCAGAGCCGGGGGCTACGAGCAGTACTTC.

The CDR3 here is CASKGQPLSLETQYF. In nucleotides, the CDR3 is TGTGCCAGCAAGGGACAACCCCTCTCCCTGGAGACCCAGTACTTC. V and J are TRBV6-5 and TRBJ2-5, with D possibly being TRBD1 (6 bases). This CDR3 comprises 15 residues. V dropped 7 bases and J dropped 5 bases, with 20 bases sitting between them. Germline-derived CDR1 and CDR2 are MNHEY and SVGAGI.

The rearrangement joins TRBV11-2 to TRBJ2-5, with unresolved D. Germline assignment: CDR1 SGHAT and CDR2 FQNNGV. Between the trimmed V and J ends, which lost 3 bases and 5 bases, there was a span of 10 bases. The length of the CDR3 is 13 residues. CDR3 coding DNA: TGTGCCAGCAGCTTTTCCGGTGAGGAGACCCAGTACTTC. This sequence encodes CASSFSGEETQYF.

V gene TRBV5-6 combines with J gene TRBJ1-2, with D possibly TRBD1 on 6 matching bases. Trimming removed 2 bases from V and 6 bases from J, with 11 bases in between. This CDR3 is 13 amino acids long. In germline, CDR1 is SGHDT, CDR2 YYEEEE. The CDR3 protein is CASSLQGVDGYTF. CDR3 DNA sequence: TGTGCCAGCAGCTTACAGGGTGTCGATGGCTACACCTTC.

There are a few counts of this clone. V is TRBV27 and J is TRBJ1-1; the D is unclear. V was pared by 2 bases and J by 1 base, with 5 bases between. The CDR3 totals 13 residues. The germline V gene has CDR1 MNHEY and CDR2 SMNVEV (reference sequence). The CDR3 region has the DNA TGTGCCAGCAGTTTAACCAGGAACACTGAAGCTTTCTTT. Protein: CASSLTRNTEAFF.

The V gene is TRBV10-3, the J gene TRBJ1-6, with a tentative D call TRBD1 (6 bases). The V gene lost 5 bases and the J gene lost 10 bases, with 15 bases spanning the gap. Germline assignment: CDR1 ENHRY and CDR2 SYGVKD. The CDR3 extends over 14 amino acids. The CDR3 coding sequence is TGTGCCATCAGTCAACAGGGTTATCAGTCACCCCTCCACTTT. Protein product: CAISQQGYQSPLHF.

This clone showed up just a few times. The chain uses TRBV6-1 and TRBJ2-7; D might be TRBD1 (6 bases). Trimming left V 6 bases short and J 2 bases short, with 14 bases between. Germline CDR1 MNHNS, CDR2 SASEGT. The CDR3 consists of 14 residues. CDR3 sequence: CASSEGDTAYEQYF. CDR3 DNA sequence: TGTGCCAGCAGCGAGGGGGACACCGCCTACGAGCAGTACTTC.